This TCR beta chain was sequenced during a study of blood T cell repertoires in COVID-19. Study in general: Whether acute or convalescent, the COVID-19 samples came from the United States, Italy and Spain. The cDNA or gDNA used as material had been derived from T cells, B-cell-depleted T cells, or PBMCs.

Only in-frame clones appear in the TCRdb table, and some are missing; sequencing was by immunoSEQ multiplex PCR. The repertoire holds around 200,000 clones, with approximately 83% as singletons. Seattle enrolled patients during active infection and tracked them longitudinally. The V end was cut by 7 bases, the J end by 0 bases, with 15 bases between. CDR1 is SNHLY, CDR2 FYNNEI, per germline. The CDR3 spans 15 residues. The sample consisted of peripheral blood. This TCR came from a woman in her 40s with COVID-19, enrolled during active disease. J is TRBJ1-2 and V is TRBV2; D ambiguous. CDR3 bases: TGTGCCAGCATCGCCGCAGGTTTGACTAACTATGGCTACACCTTC. Encoded protein: CASIAAGLTNYGYTF.